The 27 T cell receptor beta chains reported below all come from one sample, sequenced in a study of response to subunit inactivated influenza vaccine (dated by TCRdb to between 2018 and 2020). Libraries were made using RT-PCR. Sequenced using an Illumina HiSeq 2500. The raw public reads went through TCRdb reprocessing: fastp at Q25, MiXCR clone calling, in-frame beta chains kept. Rows merge per CDR3 protein into single entries with the most common DNA and genes. This sample lists roughly 630,000 distinct CDR3 sequences; 12% to 15% were detected once. The ten largest account for less than 9% of the sample. Here the sequenced sample was PBMCs from blood, taken about 14 days before vaccination. These receptors were taken from a man between 45 and 60 years old who received an inactivated influenza vaccine. Donor details come from another sample of the same person, matched by shared clones.

This clonotype was counted between two and nine times. This chain uses TRBV28 with TRBJ2-1, with a weak D call TRBD2 (6 bases). This CDR3 comprises 17 residues. Germline V gives CDR1 MDHEN, CDR2 SYDVKM. Trimming removed 4 bases from V and 6 bases from J, with 22 bases in between. CDR3 coding DNA: TGTGCCAGCAGTTCCGACCGGGCCGGGACTCGACTCAATGAGCAGTTCTTC. Translation: CASSSDRAGTRLNEQFF.

In this sample, this clonotype turned up a few times. The chain employs TRBV6-1 and TRBJ2-3, with 8 bases aligning to TRBD2. The CDR3 is 16 residues long. V dropped 6 bases and J dropped 1; count of bases not matched to a gene: 9. Germline V CDR1 and CDR2: MNHNS, SASEGT. The CDR3 coding sequence is TGTGCCAGCAGGCCGAGCGGGGGCCTCGGCACAGATACGCAGTATTTT. Its protein is CASRPSGGLGTDTQYF.

This clonotype was seen more than once but under ten times. This chain's CDR3 is CASRSGFGANVLTF. In DNA form, the CDR3 reads TGTGCCAGCAGAAGCGGCTTTGGGGCCAACGTCCTGACTTTC. V usage is TRBV28 and J usage is TRBJ2-6; tentatively, D is TRBD2 (5 bases). The V gene's germline CDR1 is MDHEN and CDR2 SYDVKM. V gave up 6 bases and J gave up 3 bases, with 9 bases separating them. The CDR3 has 14 residues.

This clonotype occurred many times. The J gene is TRBJ2-7, the V gene TRBV7-6, with 9 bases aligning to TRBD1. J gave up 5 bases and V 1 base, and 6 bases lay outside the gene matches. There are 15 residues in the CDR3. Germline V lookup: CDR1 SGHVS, CDR2 FNYEAQ. The CDR3 nucleotides are TGTGCCAGCAGCTTAGGGACAGGGGCGGGGGACGAGCAGTACTTC. Protein: CASSLGTGAGDEQYF.

This chain joins TRBV29-1 and TRBJ2-7; 7 nucleotides align to TRBD1. The CDR3 covers 13 residues. Germline CDR1 reads SQVTM; CDR2 reads ANQGSEA. V lost 8 bases and J lost 0; bases outside the gene matches: 7. The CDR3 sequence: CSTRQGSSYEQYF. CDR3 nucleotides: TGCAGCACCAGACAGGGAAGCTCCTACGAGCAGTACTTC.

This clonotype has just one count. This chain joins TRBV6-1 and TRBJ2-1; no clear D. The V end lost 6 bases, the J end lost 8 bases, and 14 bases lay between the germline ends. The CDR3 has 13 amino acids. Germline V CDR1 and CDR2: MNHNS, SASEGT. CDR3 bases: TGTGCCAGCAGGTTTGGTGGAAGTTATGAGCAGTTCTTC. The encoded protein is CASRFGGSYEQFF.

This clonotype came up many times. The chain carries TRBV15 and TRBJ2-7, with D perhaps matching TRBD1 (6 bases). The CDR3 is 14 amino acids. V lost 3 bases, J lost 2 bases, and 11 bases lay in between. Germline-derived CDR1 and CDR2 are LNHNV and YYDKDF (reference sequence). This CDR3 reads CATSRQGQTYEQYF. DNA for the CDR3: TGTGCCACCAGCAGGCAAGGACAGACCTACGAGCAGTACTTC.

This clonotype was observed at least ten times. V is TRBV4-1 and J is TRBJ2-1; no definite D call. This CDR3 contains 12 residues. The V end lost 0 bases, the J end lost 8 bases, and 5 bases lay between the germline ends. Per germline, CDR1 MGHRA and CDR2 YSYEKL. The CDR3 loop is CASSQDIYEQFF. In DNA, the CDR3 is TGCGCCAGCAGCCAAGATATTTATGAGCAGTTCTTC.

This chain connects TRBV11-2 to TRBJ2-5; 12 bases match TRBD2. V shed 5 bases, J shed 5 bases, and the junction held 6 bases outside the gene matches. Germline V gives CDR1 SGHAT, CDR2 FQNNGV. CDR3 length: 15 residues. The CDR3 is CASSVRTSGKETQYF. DNA of the CDR3: TGTGCCAGCAGCGTTAGGACTAGCGGGAAGGAGACCCAGTACTTC.

This clonotype was seen once. This chain joins TRBV28 and TRBJ1-3; D may be TRBD1 (5 bases). The germline CDR1 and CDR2 sequences are MDHEN and SYDVKM. V shed 1 base and J shed 0 bases, with 19 bases lying between them. The CDR3 covers 19 residues. The CDR3 is CASSLFAAAGRLSGNTIYF. The CDR3 coding sequence is TGTGCCAGCAGTTTATTTGCCGCCGCGGGACGGCTCTCTGGAAACACCATATATTTT.

The sample holds a few counts of this clonotype. This rearrangement joins TRBV10-3 to TRBJ2-7, with a possible D match to TRBD2 (5 bases). Germline CDR1 is ENHRY and CDR2 is SYGVKD. With 8 bases removed from V and 0 bases from J, the gap between germline ends came to 11 bases. The CDR3 loop spans 13 amino acids. The CDR3 DNA sequence: TGTGCCATCCTGGAAGGGAGCTCCTACGAGCAGTACTTC. As protein: CAILEGSSYEQYF.

The chain employs TRBV14 and TRBJ2-7; maybe TRBD2 (6 bases). The germline V gene has CDR1 SGHDN and CDR2 FVKESK. V lost 5 bases to trimming and J lost 0 bases, with 14 bases between them. The CDR3 covers 15 residues. The CDR3 region has the DNA TGTGCCAGCAGCTACGGGGACTCTATCTCCTACGAGCAGTACTTC. It is translated as CASSYGDSISYEQYF.

This clonotype appeared a few times. This chain joins TRBV5-1 and TRBJ1-6; no clear D gene. The CDR3 sequence is 13 residues long. V was trimmed by 1 base and J by 7 bases, leaving 6 bases between them. Germline lookup yields CDR1 SGHRS and CDR2 YFSETQ. Written as DNA, the CDR3 is TGCGCCAGCAGCTTGAGGATCAATTCACCCCTCCACTTT. It codes for CASSLRINSPLHF.

This clonotype came up a few times. The genes are TRBV20-1 and TRBJ2-7, with D unresolved. Trimming took 8 bases from V and 0 from J, leaving 17 bases between them. Germline assignment: CDR1 DFQATT and CDR2 SNEGSKA (reference sequence). The CDR3 runs 14 residues. This CDR3 reads CSTTSRASSYEQYF. In DNA, the CDR3 is TGCAGTACCACCTCTAGGGCGTCCTCCTACGAGCAGTACTTC.

The V gene is TRBV15, the J gene TRBJ2-5; 7 bases agree with TRBD1. Looked up from germline, CDR1 is LNHNV and CDR2 is YYDKDF (reference sequence). J was trimmed by 7 bases and V by 2 bases; bases with no gene match: 10. The CDR3 contains 15 residues. In DNA, the CDR3 is TGTGCCACCAGCAGACGCCGGGACAGCGGACGGACCCAGTACTTC. The encoded protein is CATSRRRDSGRTQYF.

This clonotype was counted ten times or more. The chain has TRBV18 and TRBJ2-7; either TRBD1 or TRBD2 may supply D (7 bases each). Germline lookup yields CDR1 KGHSH and CDR2 LQKENI. The CDR3 spans 15 residues. V lost 3 bases to trimming and J lost 2 bases, with 14 bases between them. CDR3 sequence: CASSPTGRGTYEQYF. As DNA, the CDR3 is TGTGCCAGCTCACCGACAGGGCGGGGGACCTACGAGCAGTACTTC.

This clonotype has just a few counts. At one boundary the junction diverges from the germline segment, which might be a read error. V and J are TRBV4-3 and TRBJ1-5; D gene unclear. The length of the CDR3 is 13 residues. Germline V lookup: CDR1 LGHNA, CDR2 YSLEER. The CDR3 sequence: CASSQEVLSSRKF. The CDR3 DNA follows: TGCGCCAGCAGCCAAGAAGTTTTAAGTTCGAGAAAATTT.

The chain carries TRBV5-5 and TRBJ2-1; 8 positions agree with TRBD1. In germline, CDR1 is SGHKS, CDR2 YYEKEE (reference sequence). The CDR3 covers 16 residues. Trimming took 3 bases from V and 2 from J; bases not matched to a gene: 7. CDR3 DNA sequence: TGTGCCAGCAGCTCCTTCCAGGGGGCGACCTACAATGAGCAGTTCTTC. The encoded protein is CASSSFQGATYNEQFF.

The V call is TRBV29-1, the J call TRBJ2-7; TRBD2 matches at 7 bases. The CDR3 contains 14 residues. Trimming removed 3 bases from V and 1 base from J; junction bases left unmatched: 6. Germline V gene sequence: CDR1 SQVTM, CDR2 ANQGSEA. In nucleotides, the CDR3 is TGCAGCGTTGAGGGACGGCGGGGGTCCTACGAGCAGTACTTC. This sequence encodes CSVEGRRGSYEQYF.

This chain joins TRBV20-1 and TRBJ2-3; D is perhaps TRBD2 (6 bases). The V end was cut by 6 bases, the J end by 0 bases, with 13 bases between. The germline V gene has CDR1 DFQATT and CDR2 SNEGSKA (reference sequence). This CDR3 contains 14 residues. The CDR3 sequence: CSAQRGTSTDTQYF. The CDR3 nucleotides read TGCAGTGCACAACGGGGGACTAGCACAGATACGCAGTATTTT.

V gene TRBV27 combines with J gene TRBJ2-7; D may be TRBD1 or TRBD2 (5 bases each). The CDR3 consists of 16 residues. V lost 9 bases and J lost 5, with 26 bases in between. The germline CDR1 and CDR2 sequences are MNHEY and SMNVEV (reference sequence). This chain's CDR3 is CARAFSGTPVNHEQYF. In DNA, the CDR3 is TGTGCCAGAGCTTTTTCCGGGACGCCTGTCAATCACGAGCAGTACTTC.

This clonotype appeared many times. This chain joins TRBV6-1 and TRBJ1-1; no definite D call. CDR1 is MNHNS, CDR2 SASEGT, per germline. The CDR3 runs to 12 residues. Trimming cost V 6 bases and J 6 bases, with 11 bases left between them. The CDR3 loop is CASSTLSAEAFF. The CDR3 nucleotides are TGTGCCAGCAGCACCCTCAGCGCTGAAGCTTTCTTT.

The V and J genes are TRBV10-2 and TRBJ1-5; D gene unclear. The CDR3 covers 13 residues. Trimming took 0 bases from V and 4 from J, leaving 4 bases between them. Germline CDR1 WSHSY, CDR2 SAAADI. This chain's CDR3 is CASSESRNQPQHF. The CDR3 region has the DNA TGCGCCAGCAGTGAGTCAAGAAATCAGCCCCAGCATTTT.

The rearrangement uses TRBV27 and TRBJ1-1; D unresolved. The CDR3 has 15 residues. The V gene's germline CDR1 is MNHEY and CDR2 SMNVEV (reference sequence). The V end was cut by 0 bases, the J end by 1 base, with 9 bases between. CDR3: CASSLSEGPNTEAFF. For the CDR3, the DNA is TGTGCCAGCAGTTTATCAGAGGGCCCGAACACTGAAGCTTTCTTT.

This clonotype was recorded at least ten times. This sequence joins TRBV6-2 or TRBV6-3 and TRBJ2-7, with 9 bases that match TRBD1. CDR1 and CDR2 from the germline V gene are MNHEY and SVGEGT. The J segment lost 1 base and the V segment lost 4 bases, leaving 5 bases of the junction unmatched. The CDR3 is 15 amino acids. The CDR3 DNA reads as TGTGCCAGCAGTTTGTCAGGACAGGGGTCCTACGAGCAGTACTTC. It codes for CASSLSGQGSYEQYF.

The chain joins TRBV28 to TRBJ2-6; D uncertain. Germline V gives CDR1 MDHEN, CDR2 SYDVKM. Trimming shortened V by 8 bases and J by 4 bases, and 9 bases separated the two germline ends. The CDR3 contains 13 residues. Written as DNA, the CDR3 is TGTGCCAGCGGGTCCCTGGGGGCCAACGTCCTGACTTTC. It translates to CASGSLGANVLTF.

This clonotype was seen only a few times. This chain joins TRBV29-1 and TRBJ2-7, with 8 bases fitting TRBD1. V lost 6 bases and J lost 1; bases outside the gene matches: 2. Germline values: CDR1 SQVTM, CDR2 ANQGSEA. This CDR3 is built from 12 residues. The CDR3 DNA is TGCAGCGTCCGGACAGGGTCCTACGAGCAGTACTTC. Translating it yields CSVRTGSYEQYF.